These T cell receptor beta chains were read from a single sample in a study of blood T cell repertoires in COVID-19. Profiled with immunoSEQ multiplex PCR; TCRdb holds only in-frame clones, not every one. The sample has 100,000 to 150,000 clones, under 90% seen once. The sample was peripheral blood. The source is a man in his 60s with acute or convalescent COVID-19. Each CDR3 is given with its conserved first and last residue. A D gene is named only where the DNA matches it firmly.

TRBV18	TRBD2	TRBJ2-3	CASSHERTPTWTSGRTDTQYF
TRBV3-1/TRBV3-2	-	TRBJ2-7	CASSQDLGRPHEQYF
TRBV28	TRBD1	TRBJ2-2	CASSLPDRGGTGELFF
TRBV27	-	TRBJ2-7	CASYDGGSYEQYF
TRBV30	-	TRBJ1-2	CAWSTGTWGHGYTF
TRBV5-1	-	TRBJ2-3	CASSSQGGGTDTQYF
TRBV2	TRBD1	TRBJ1-5	CASSPRTGNSQPQHF
TRBV27	-	TRBJ1-5	CASRTGNQPQHF
TRBV19	-	TRBJ2-1	CASSVPLGDKSSYNEQFF
TRBV28	TRBD1	TRBJ2-5	CASSAFDRARGETQYF
TRBV11-2	TRBD2	TRBJ2-5	CASSTRIAGGETQYF
TRBV5-6	TRBD1	TRBJ2-7	CASTRGQGSNEQYF
TRBV7-9	TRBD2	TRBJ2-5	CASSLLAGGTETQYF
TRBV7-2	-	TRBJ2-7	CASSYRRGSVEQYF
TRBV5-1	-	TRBJ1-5	CASSEALNQPQHF
TRBV28	-	TRBJ2-6	CASSLVRGGWTDSSGANVLTF
TRBV11-2	TRBD2	TRBJ2-3	CASSSSPAAGRTDTQYF
TRBV7-2	TRBD2	TRBJ2-4	CASSTAGGYSKNIQYF
TRBV5-1	TRBD1	TRBJ2-7	CASSLTGDRGQGEQYF
TRBV5-1	TRBD1	TRBJ1-1	CASSSMTGRGRAFF
TRBV10-3	-	TRBJ2-1	CAISALAVHNEQFF
TRBV28	-	TRBJ2-3	CASSPFSTDTQYF
TRBV6-2/TRBV6-3	-	TRBJ2-1	CASSYRQGNEQFF
TRBV19	-	TRBJ2-1	CASSIGAGVNYNEQFF
TRBV7-3	TRBD2	TRBJ2-3	CASSSDPGGADTQYF
TRBV5-1	TRBD1	TRBJ1-1	CASSTGQPRAEAFF
TRBV19	TRBD1	TRBJ2-5	CASRQGDETQYF
TRBV7-2	TRBD2	TRBJ2-3	CASSLASGSTDTQYF
TRBV14	-	TRBJ2-3	CASSQPLAGIYTDTQYF
TRBV2	-	TRBJ2-4	CASSEVGVDKNIQYF
TRBV6-2/TRBV6-3	-	TRBJ2-7	CASSHGSYEQYF
TRBV20-1	-	TRBJ1-2	CSASGNYGYTF
TRBV7-9	TRBD2	TRBJ2-5	CASSPRTSGYTQETQYF
TRBV3-1/TRBV3-2	TRBD1	TRBJ1-3	CASSRWTGGLNSGNTIYF
TRBV6-6	TRBD2	TRBJ2-2	CASSPASGSYTGELFF
TRBV9	-	TRBJ2-1	CASSPTSFEEQFF
TRBV13	-	TRBJ2-6	CASSSTDSGANVLTF
TRBV2	-	TRBJ2-3	CASSEGGRGPDTQYF
TRBV11-2	TRBD2	TRBJ2-2	CASSSGTIASTGELFF
TRBV10-3	TRBD2	TRBJ2-3	CAIGREGSTDTQYF
TRBV20-1	-	TRBJ1-1	CSAGGNTEAFF
TRBV18	-	TRBJ1-1	CASSPQETDYTEAFF
TRBV24-1	TRBD2	TRBJ2-1	CATSDPTSGRDEQFF
TRBV29-1	-	TRBJ2-1	CSVVEQEGFHEQFF
TRBV7-2	-	TRBJ2-7	CASSLVQSGRDEQYF
TRBV9	TRBD1	TRBJ1-1	CASSAQGAPVTEAFF
TRBV12-3/TRBV12-4	TRBD1	TRBJ1-2	CASTQGAFGGYTF
TRBV15	TRBD1	TRBJ2-7	CATSRTRDRPFYEQYF